This paragraph covers one TCR beta chain sequence. Its target is not known. Germline loops: CDR1 SNHLY, CDR2 FYNNEI. The CDR3 consists of 14 residues. V lost 8 bases, J lost 7 bases, and 8 bases stayed unmatched. This entry belongs to a study of shared clonotypes between healthy human individuals. TCRdb keeps only in-frame clones here, not all; method: immunoSEQ multiplex PCR. This table has about 510,000 clones, about 96% appearing once. Notes on the study in general: The study generally estimated greater richness for naive than memory subsets.

V gene TRBV2 combines with J gene TRBJ2-1, with 10 bases identical to TRBD2. The TCR was taken from a woman aged 25 to 39 in good health. The sample comprised naive CD4+ T cells sorted from blood. The subset: CD45RA+ positively selected. CDR3 residues: CASGEREGGNEQFF. The DNA of the CDR3 is TGTGCCAGCGGGGAGCGGGAGGGCGGGAATGAGCAGTTCTTC.